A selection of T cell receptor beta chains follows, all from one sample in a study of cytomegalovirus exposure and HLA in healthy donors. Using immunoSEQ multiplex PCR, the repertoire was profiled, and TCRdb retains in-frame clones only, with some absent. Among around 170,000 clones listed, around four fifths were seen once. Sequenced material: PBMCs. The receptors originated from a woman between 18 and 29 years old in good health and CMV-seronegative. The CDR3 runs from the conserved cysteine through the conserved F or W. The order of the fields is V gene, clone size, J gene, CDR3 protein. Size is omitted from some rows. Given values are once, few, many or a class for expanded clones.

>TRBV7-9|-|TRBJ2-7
CSSSFYGSGGGYEQYF
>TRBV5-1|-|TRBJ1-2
CASSLGTGNYGYTF
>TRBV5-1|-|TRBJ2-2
CAIRQGAGGELFF
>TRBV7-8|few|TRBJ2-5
CASSPGSGVGETQYF
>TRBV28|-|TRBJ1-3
CASSQTGSGNTIYF
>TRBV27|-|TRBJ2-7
CASSLSSQGSYEQYF
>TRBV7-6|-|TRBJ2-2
CASSLAAVNTGELFF
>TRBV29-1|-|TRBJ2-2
CSVEGRRGPAGELFF
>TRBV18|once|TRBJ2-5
CASSPRSVGETQYF
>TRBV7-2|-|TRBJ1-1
CASSSADSDEAFF
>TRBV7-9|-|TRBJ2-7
CASIQGASGAHYEQYF
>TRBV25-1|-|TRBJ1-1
CASSEGTGRMNTEAFF
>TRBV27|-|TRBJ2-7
CASSFNGVAGVHEQYF
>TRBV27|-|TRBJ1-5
CASSLINNQPQHF
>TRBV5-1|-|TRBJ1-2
CASSLGDRVRDGYTF
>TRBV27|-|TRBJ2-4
CASSLQGTKNIQYF
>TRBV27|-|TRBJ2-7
CASSLRAPGASSYEQYF
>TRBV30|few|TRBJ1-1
CAWERQSEAFF
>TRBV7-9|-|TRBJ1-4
CASSLRSAGNEKLFF
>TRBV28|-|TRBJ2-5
CASSSPLAVGETQYF
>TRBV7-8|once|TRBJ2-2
CASSHFAGTTGELFF
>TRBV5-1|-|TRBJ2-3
CASSLGAPADTQYF
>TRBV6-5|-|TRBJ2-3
CASWDRLALDTQYF
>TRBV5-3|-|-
CARSQIQEDREVDEQYF
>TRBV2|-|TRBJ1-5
CASTSGGNQPQHF
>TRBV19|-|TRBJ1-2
CASSIDRISYGYTF
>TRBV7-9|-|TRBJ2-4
CASSLLLAKNIQYF
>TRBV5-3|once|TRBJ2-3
CARSPGQGADTQYF
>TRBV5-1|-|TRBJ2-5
CASSLGLAGYETQYF
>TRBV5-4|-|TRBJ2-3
CASGTGNLAGFTDTQYF
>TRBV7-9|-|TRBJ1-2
CASSLRAGYGYTF
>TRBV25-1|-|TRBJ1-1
CASSDIKETGAWGTEAFF
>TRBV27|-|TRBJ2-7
CASSLFTGLGSYEQYF
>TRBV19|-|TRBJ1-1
CASSMETEAFF
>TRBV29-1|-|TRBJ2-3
CSVRGQVGTDTQYF
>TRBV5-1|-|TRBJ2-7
CASSLRGGLYEQYF
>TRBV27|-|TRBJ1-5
CASMLVADSNQPQHF
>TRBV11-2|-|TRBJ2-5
CASSFAGTLTAETQYF
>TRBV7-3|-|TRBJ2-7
CASSPNGGGQGSSYEQYF
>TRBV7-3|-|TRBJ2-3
CASSLTGTSGSSTDTQYF